Within the sample, the clone carrying this TCR beta chain is large. TCR libraries were prepared from around 15 ng of total RNA with the QIAseq Immune Repertoire TCR panel. TCRdb re-called the reads with MiXCR, one entry per CDR3 protein. The sample holds 400 to 500 distinct CDR3 sequences; approximately 9% are singletons and the top ten take 35% to 45%. The sample belongs to a study of circulating CD8 cells and anti-PD-1 response in melanoma. Trimming took off 2 bases at V and 4 bases at J, with 10 bases between the two ends. The CDR3 contains 14 residues. Germline V gives CDR1 KGHDR, CDR2 SFDVKD. Sorting of live CD3+CD8+TCRalphabeta+ cells by PD-1 and/or TIGIT gave four subsets.

This TCR came from a human donor with melanoma. Sequencing was performed on CD8+ T cells from PBMCs, taken at baseline or after one month of anti-PD-1 therapy (not recorded which). V and J are TRBV24-1 and TRBJ2-5, with D perhaps TRBD2 (6 bases). CDR3 protein: CATSDWTEGETQYF. Written as DNA, the CDR3 is TGTGCCACCAGTGATTGGACGGAGGGAGAGACCCAGTACTTC.